This passage covers 23 T cell receptor beta chains from one sample sequenced in a study of beta chain features in type 1 diabetes. Reverse transcription of all isolated RNA meant that expressed TCRB transcripts were sequenced. Sequencing used immunoSEQ multiplex PCR; TCRdb keeps in-frame clones, though not all of them. There are hundreds of thousands of clones in the sample; 15% to 19% occur only once, and around 0.095% lies in the top ten. Input material: naive CD4+ T cells from blood. These receptor sequences come from a man between 18 and 35 years old in good health.

The CDR3 loop reads CASSVGERAGTEAFF. CDR3 coding DNA: TGTGCCAGCAGCGTAGGAGAAAGGGCCGGGACTGAAGCTTTCTTT. The V call is TRBV9, the J call TRBJ1-1; D is uncertain. The CDR3 spans 15 residues. Germline loops: CDR1 SGDLS, CDR2 YYNGEE. Trimming stripped 0 bases from V and 5 bases from J, with 14 bases between.

A note on this clone: Different DNA sequences within this sample yield the same CDR3. V is TRBV4-1 and J is TRBJ2-6; no clear D. Germline CDR1 MGHRA, CDR2 YSYEKL. V was cut by 1 base and J by 3 bases, with 10 bases left in between. CDR3 length: 16 residues. The CDR3 DNA reads TGCGCCAGCAGCCAAGGTAGGGCCCGTGGGGCCAACGTCCTGACTTTC. This gives the protein CASSQGRARGANVLTF.

To note about this clone: Distinct nucleotide sequences in the sample also encode this CDR3. The J gene is TRBJ2-3, the V gene TRBV7-2, with no clear D. The CDR3 has 13 residues. The germline V gene has CDR1 SGHTA and CDR2 FQGNSA. Trimming left V 3 bases short and J 1 base short, with 5 bases between. The CDR3: CASSFVGTDTQYF. DNA for the CDR3: TGTGCCAGCAGCTTCGTGGGCACAGATACGCAGTATTTT. The full variable domain, with the rest looked up from reference TRBV7-2 and TRBJ2-3, is GAGVSQSPSNKVTEKGKDVELRCDPISGHTALYWYRQSLGQGLEFLIYFQGNSAPDKSGLPSDRFSAERTGGSVSTLTIQRTQQEDSAVYLCASSFVGTDTQYFGPGTRLTVL.

The chain combines TRBV27 with TRBJ1-5; 8 bases are a match to TRBD1. The J segment lost 13 bases and the V segment lost 5 bases, leaving 7 bases of the junction unmatched. The CDR3 consists of 12 residues. Germline lookup yields CDR1 MNHEY and CDR2 SMNVEV (reference sequence). The CDR3, as DNA: TGTGCCAGCAGTATCACAGGGGGAGCTCAGCATTTT. Protein: CASSITGGAQHF.

The chain links TRBV7-2 to TRBJ2-7; TRBD2 matches 12 bases. The CDR3 loop spans 15 amino acids. Germline lookup yields CDR1 SGHTA and CDR2 FQGNSA. V trimming: 6 bases; J trimming: 4 bases; junction bases outside the gene matches: 7. The CDR3 loop reads CASRPSGGARYEQYF. CDR3 DNA: TGTGCCAGCAGGCCTAGCGGGGGGGCCAGGTACGAGCAGTACTTC.

This clone occurred a few times. The V and J genes are TRBV15 and TRBJ2-4; 10 nucleotides match TRBD1. The ends lost 3 bases at V and 8 bases at J; junction bases unmatched: 7. Germline values: CDR1 LNHNV, CDR2 YYDKDF (reference sequence). The CDR3 extends over 15 amino acids. The CDR3 sequence: CATSSRQGAWDIQYF. The CDR3 DNA sequence: TGTGCCACCAGCAGCAGACAGGGGGCCTGGGACATTCAGTACTTC.

The chain uses TRBV5-1 and TRBJ2-5; 7 bases line up with TRBD2. CDR3 length: 13 residues. Trimming at V came to 5 bases and at J to 5 bases, leaving 6 bases not matched to a gene. Germline V gene sequence: CDR1 SGHRS, CDR2 YFSETQ. The CDR3 is CASSAGRKETQYF. CDR3 nucleotides: TGCGCCAGCAGTGCCGGGAGGAAGGAGACCCAGTACTTC.

This clone was observed a handful of times. The chain has TRBV6-1 and TRBJ2-7; 7 bases are shared with TRBD1. V trimming: 7 bases; J trimming: 7 bases; junction bases outside the gene matches: 7. The CDR3 totals 12 residues. Germline loops: CDR1 MNHNS, CDR2 SASEGT. The CDR3 sequence: CASTDRESEQYF. The CDR3 coding sequence is TGTGCCAGCACCGACAGGGAGAGTGAGCAGTACTTC.

This chain links TRBV28 with TRBJ1-3, with unresolved D. Germline CDR1 reads MDHEN; CDR2 reads SYDVKM. V lost 7 bases and J 4 bases, leaving 14 bases between the germline ends. The CDR3 extends over 14 amino acids. CDR3 bases: TGTGCCAGCATTTGGGGAGGAAAAGGAAACACCATATATTTT. It translates to CASIWGGKGNTIYF.

This clone has just one count. This chain links TRBV4-1 with TRBJ1-2; the D gene is possibly TRBD1 (6 bases). The V and J ends lost 1 base and 2 bases respectively, with 11 bases between them. Germline V gene sequence: CDR1 MGHRA, CDR2 YSYEKL. There are 15 residues in the CDR3. Written as DNA, the CDR3 is TGCGCCAGCAGCCAAGTGGGGGGCTTAAACTATGGCTACACCTTC. Protein: CASSQVGGLNYGYTF.

This chain joins TRBV15 and TRBJ1-6; TRBD1 is a possible D gene (5 bases). This CDR3 has 14 amino acids. V shed 3 bases and J shed 3 bases, with 6 bases lying between them. CDR1 LNHNV and CDR2 YYDKDF come from the germline V gene (reference sequence). This CDR3 reads CATSSGHYNSPLHF. Here the CDR3 DNA reads TGTGCCACCAGCAGTGGACACTATAATTCACCCCTCCACTTT.

Note on this clone: Other DNA sequences in this specimen translate into the identical CDR3. The chain employs TRBV11-3 and TRBJ2-7, with D perhaps TRBD2 (5 bases). This CDR3 has 14 amino acids. V dropped 2 bases and J dropped 1 base, with 9 bases sitting between them. Germline CDR1 SGHNT, CDR2 YENEEA. Written as DNA, the CDR3 is TGTGCCAGCAGCTTACGAGGGCAGTCCTACGAGCAGTACTTC. It codes for CASSLRGQSYEQYF.

This sequence joins TRBV5-6 and TRBJ2-7; D might be TRBD1 (6 bases). V was shortened by 7 bases and J by 1 base, with 21 bases between the two germline ends. The CDR3 sequence is 16 residues long. CDR1 is SGHDT, CDR2 YYEEEE, per germline. Here the CDR3 DNA reads TGTGCCAGCTCCTCTCCAACAGTGACAGGTTCCTACGAGCAGTACTTC. Its translation is CASSSPTVTGSYEQYF.

This clone was counted a few times. The V gene is TRBV6-5, the J gene TRBJ2-3; weak D call: TRBD2 (5 bases). V was pared by 3 bases and J by 5 bases, with 12 bases between. There are 14 residues in the CDR3. Germline lookup yields CDR1 MNHEY and CDR2 SVGAGI. The CDR3 region has the DNA TGTGCCAGCAGTTATCGAGGGTACCGAGATACGCAGTATTTT. Translation gives CASSYRGYRDTQYF.

This clone appeared a few times. The chain is built from TRBV7-3 and TRBJ2-3; 7 bases align to TRBD1. The CDR3 sequence is 15 residues long. Trimming cost V 5 bases and J 1 base; bases outside gene matches: 6. Germline CDR1 is SGHTA and CDR2 is FQGTGA. The CDR3 DNA reads as TGTGCCAGCAGCGGCCTCGGGACAGGCACAGATACGCAGTATTTT. It yields the protein CASSGLGTGTDTQYF.

This rearrangement joins TRBV12-5 to TRBJ2-4, with D perhaps TRBD1 (5 bases). Germline values: CDR1 LGHNT, CDR2 FRNRAP. The CDR3 is made up of 19 amino acids. V lost 7 bases, J lost 0 bases, and 25 bases lay in between. The CDR3 DNA follows: TGTGCTAGTGTTCCGACCGAAAAGACAGACAAACTAGCCAAAAACATTCAGTACTTC. As protein: CASVPTEKTDKLAKNIQYF.

This clone was counted between two and nine times. The chain carries TRBV5-1 and TRBJ1-5; D remains unclear. Germline CDR1 and CDR2: SGHRS and YFSETQ. This CDR3 comprises 13 residues. The V gene lost 5 bases and the J gene lost 6 bases, with 12 bases spanning the gap. The CDR3 protein is CASSVEGSQPQHF. CDR3 sequence (DNA): TGCGCCAGCAGTGTGGAGGGCAGTCAGCCCCAGCATTTT.

This clone has a handful of counts. This rearrangement joins TRBV27 to TRBJ1-3; D not resolved. V lost 0 bases, J lost 0 bases, and 9 bases lay in between. The germline CDR1 and CDR2 sequences are MNHEY and SMNVEV (reference sequence). The CDR3 consists of 16 residues. CDR3 DNA sequence: TGTGCCAGCAGTTTATCGAAGACGAGCTCTGGAAACACCATATATTTT. This codes for CASSLSKTSSGNTIYF.

This clone occurred a few times. The chain links TRBV6-1 to TRBJ2-7, with D unclear. Germline CDR1 and CDR2: MNHNS and SASEGT. Between the trimmed V and J ends, which lost 6 bases and 5 bases, there was a span of 8 bases. The CDR3 consists of 11 residues. The CDR3 DNA reads TGTGCCAGCAGACCGGACCACGAGCAGTACTTC. Translating gives CASRPDHEQYF.

A few counts support this clone. The chain uses TRBV9 and TRBJ1-4; D gene uncertain. The germline V gene has CDR1 SGDLS and CDR2 YYNGEE. Trimming left V 0 bases short and J 7 bases short, with 10 bases between. The CDR3 sequence is 14 residues long. The CDR3: CASSVGTKLEKLFF. Written as DNA, the CDR3 is TGTGCCAGCAGCGTAGGCACTAAGCTTGAAAAACTGTTTTTT.

This clone showed up many times. At the DNA level, this CDR3 is encoded by other sequences in the same sample as well. V and J are TRBV18 and TRBJ2-5; D is undetermined. Between the trimmed V and J ends, which lost 3 bases and 2 bases, there was a span of 1 base. CDR3 length: 11 residues. Looked up from germline, CDR1 is KGHSH and CDR2 is LQKENI. The CDR3, as DNA: TGTGCCAGCTCACCTCAAGAGACCCAGTACTTC. Translated, it gives CASSPQETQYF.

This clone showed up just a few times. This chain joins TRBV19 and TRBJ1-5, with D hard to call. The CDR3 spans 12 residues. Germline V gene sequence: CDR1 LNHDA, CDR2 SQIVND (reference sequence). The germline V and J ends were trimmed by 5 bases and 7 bases, with 9 bases remaining between them. The CDR3 region is CASSSGIQPQHF. CDR3 in DNA: TGTGCCAGTAGTTCGGGTATCCAGCCCCAGCATTTT.

The chain uses TRBV5-1 and TRBJ2-7; 9 positions match TRBD2. Trimming at V came to 2 bases and at J to 2 bases, leaving 5 bases not matched to a gene. The length of the CDR3 is 15 residues. Germline V lookup: CDR1 SGHRS, CDR2 YFSETQ. In DNA form, the CDR3 reads TGCGCCAGCAGCTTCGTTGGCGGGAGGGCCTACGAGCAGTACTTC. Encoded protein: CASSFVGGRAYEQYF.